The clone carrying this TCR beta chain was observed many times. What it binds is unknown. MiXCR, run by TCRdb on the RT-PCR reads, gives a single entry per CDR3 protein. The table lists a few hundred thousand distinct CDR3 sequences, approximately 15% of them singletons, with approximately 12% in the top ten. This specimen belongs to a study of response to subunit inactivated influenza vaccine. Study results and caveats: The authors suggested that few new T cells are recruited per seasonal influenza vaccination.

V shed 5 bases and J shed 5 bases, with 10 bases lying between them. The CDR3 has 12 amino acids. CDR1 and CDR2 from the germline V gene are SEHNR and FQNEAQ (reference sequence). This receptor was obtained from a man between 45 and 60 years old who received an inactivated influenza vaccine. The starting material was PBMCs from blood, obtained roughly 13 days after vaccination. The chain carries TRBV7-9 and TRBJ2-7; D is ambiguous. For the CDR3, the DNA is TGTGCCAGCAGCCCCGTTGGAAACGAGCAGTACTTC. Translated: CASSPVGNEQYF.